One sample yielded the 12 T cell receptor beta chains listed below, sequenced in a study of blood T cell repertoires in COVID-19. Data came from immunoSEQ multiplex PCR; TCRdb stores just in-frame clones and leaves some out. The data hold roughly 91,000 clones, with 65% to 85% observed a single time. Sequencing was carried out using peripheral blood. All receptors come from a man between 65 and 85 years old with active or convalescent COVID-19.

The gene calls are TRBV2 and TRBJ1-5; D gene uncertain. CDR3 size: 12 residues. Trimming pared 8 bases from V and 6 bases from J, leaving 11 bases between. The germline CDR1 and CDR2 sequences are SNHLY and FYNNEI. CDR3 DNA: TGTGCCAGCGGGCAGTCCCTTCAGCCCCAGCATTTT. Translation gives CASGQSLQPQHF.

The rearrangement uses TRBV9 and TRBJ2-3, with a weak D call TRBD1 (5 bases). The germline V gene has CDR1 SGDLS and CDR2 YYNGEE. The V and J ends lost 3 bases and 4 bases respectively, with 12 bases between them. The CDR3 has 14 residues. CDR3 protein: CASSAWGLSDTQYF. CDR3 DNA sequence: TGTGCCAGCAGCGCCTGGGGCTTATCAGATACGCAGTATTTT.

This rearrangement joins TRBV7-9 to TRBJ2-3; TRBD1 might be the D (6 bases). Germline V gives CDR1 SEHNR, CDR2 FQNEAQ (reference sequence). Between the trimmed V and J ends, which lost 4 bases and 7 bases, there was a span of 18 bases. This CDR3 spans 15 amino acids. DNA for the CDR3: TGTGCCAGCAGCTCAGACAGGATTTCGTTGAATACGCAGTATTTT. Encoded protein: CASSSDRISLNTQYF.

The chain recombines TRBV6-5 with TRBJ2-7; 8 bases are a match to TRBD1. V gave up 2 bases and J gave up 6 bases; unmatched junction bases: 12. The CDR3 is 16 residues long. Germline CDR1 and CDR2: MNHEY and SVGAGI. The CDR3 spells CASSYTSWQGASEQYF. The CDR3 nucleotides are TGTGCCAGCAGTTACACCTCTTGGCAGGGGGCTTCCGAGCAGTACTTC.

This clone was recorded only once. V is TRBV19 and J is TRBJ2-6; no clear D. The CDR3 is made up of 17 amino acids. V shed 3 bases and J shed 6 bases, with 18 bases lying between them. CDR1 is LNHDA and CDR2 is SQIVND in the germline V gene (reference sequence). In DNA form, the CDR3 reads TGTGCCAGTAGTATTTGGTCTCAGGTTGGTGTGGCCAACGTCCTGACTTTC. This gives the protein CASSIWSQVGVANVLTF.

The chain uses TRBV19 and TRBJ2-5; 8 bases are a match to TRBD1. With V trimmed by 5 bases and J by 2 bases, 13 bases remained unmatched. The CDR3 totals 17 residues. The germline V gene encodes CDR1 LNHDA and CDR2 SQIVND (reference sequence). CDR3 sequence: CASSSSQGALGQETQYF. CDR3 sequence (DNA): TGTGCCAGTAGTTCTAGCCAGGGGGCGCTTGGTCAAGAGACCCAGTACTTC.

This sequence joins TRBV6-5 and TRBJ2-5, with D unclear. CDR1 MNHEY and CDR2 SVGAGI come from the germline V gene. The V gene lost 0 bases and the J gene lost 0 bases, with 8 bases spanning the gap. There are 15 residues in the CDR3. The CDR3 DNA follows: TGTGCCAGCAGTTACTCTTACTCGTACCAAGAGACCCAGTACTTC. It translates to CASSYSYSYQETQYF.

This sequence joins TRBV19 and TRBJ1-6; TRBD1 matches at 9 bases. V trimming: 7 bases; J trimming: 9 bases; junction bases outside the gene matches: 10. Germline values: CDR1 LNHDA, CDR2 SQIVND (reference sequence). This CDR3 region has 15 residues. The chain's CDR3 is CASTETGTGSSPLHF. The CDR3 DNA reads as TGTGCCAGTACCGAAACCGGGACAGGGAGTTCACCCCTCCACTTT.

A single count supports this clone. This chain connects TRBV5-8 to TRBJ1-3; no reliable D call. Trimming stripped 4 bases from V and 4 bases from J, with 15 bases between. This CDR3 spans 15 amino acids. In germline, CDR1 is SGHTS, CDR2 YDEGEE. DNA for the CDR3: TGTGCCAGCAGCACCTCCGGAGGGTTCGGAAACACCATATATTTT. The encoded protein is CASSTSGGFGNTIYF.

The V and J genes are TRBV4-1 and TRBJ2-3, with TRBD2 matching 12 bases. Trimming at V came to 1 base and at J to 4 bases, leaving 3 bases not matched to a gene. Germline CDR1 and CDR2: MGHRA and YSYEKL. CDR3 size: 16 residues. CDR3 sequence reads: CASSQVLAGGADTQYF. As DNA, the CDR3 is TGCGCCAGCAGCCAAGTCCTAGCGGGGGGGGCAGATACGCAGTATTTT.

CDR3 region: CASSLAAGTEAFF. The CDR3 nucleotides read TGTGCCAGCAGTTTAGCCGCGGGGACTGAAGCTTTCTTT. This chain connects TRBV12-3 or TRBV12-4 to TRBJ1-1; D unclear. The V end lost 0 bases, the J end lost 5 bases, and 7 bases lay between the germline ends. This CDR3 contains 13 residues.

Here the CDR3 DNA reads TGCAGCGCCGGGGAAGACAGGCTAGGATCCTACGAGCAGTACTTC. Its protein product is CSAGEDRLGSYEQYF. The chain couples TRBV29-1 to TRBJ2-7; tentative D call: TRBD1 (6 bases). Germline loops: CDR1 SQVTM, CDR2 ANQGSEA. V was pared by 7 bases and J by 1 base, with 20 bases between. The CDR3 sequence is 15 residues long.